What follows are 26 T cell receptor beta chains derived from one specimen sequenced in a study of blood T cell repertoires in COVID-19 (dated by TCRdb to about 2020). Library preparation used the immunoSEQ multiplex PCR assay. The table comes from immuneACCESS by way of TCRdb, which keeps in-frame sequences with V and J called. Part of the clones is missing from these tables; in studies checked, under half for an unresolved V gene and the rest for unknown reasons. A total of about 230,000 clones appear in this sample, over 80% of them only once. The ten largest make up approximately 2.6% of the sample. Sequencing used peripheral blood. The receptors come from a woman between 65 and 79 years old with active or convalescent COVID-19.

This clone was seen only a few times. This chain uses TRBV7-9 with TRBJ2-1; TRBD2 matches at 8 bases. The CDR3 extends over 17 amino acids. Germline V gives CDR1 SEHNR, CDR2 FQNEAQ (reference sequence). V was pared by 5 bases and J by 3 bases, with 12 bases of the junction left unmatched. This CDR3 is CASSPRGLAGLYNEQFF. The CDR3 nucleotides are TGTGCCAGCAGCCCCCGGGGTCTAGCGGGCCTCTACAATGAGCAGTTCTTC.

The CDR3 region has the DNA TGTGCCAGCTCTTATGAGGAAGGGGGCTATGGCTACACCTTC. Amino acid sequence: CASSYEEGGYGYTF. The chain carries TRBV18 and TRBJ1-2; a possible D gene is TRBD1 (6 bases). The CDR3 runs 14 residues. Germline values: CDR1 KGHSH, CDR2 LQKENI. V was pared by 6 bases and J by 4 bases, with 15 bases between.

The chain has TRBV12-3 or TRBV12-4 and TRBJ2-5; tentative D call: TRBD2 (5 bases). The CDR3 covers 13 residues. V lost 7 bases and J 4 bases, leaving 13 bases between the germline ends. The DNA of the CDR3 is TGTGCCAGCAACAAACAAGGAGGAGAGACCCAGTACTTC. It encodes CASNKQGGETQYF.

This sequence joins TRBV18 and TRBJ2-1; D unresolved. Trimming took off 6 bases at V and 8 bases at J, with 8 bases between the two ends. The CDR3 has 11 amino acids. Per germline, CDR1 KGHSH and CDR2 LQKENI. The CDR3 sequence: CASSKADEQFF. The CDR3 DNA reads TGTGCCAGCTCGAAGGCGGATGAGCAGTTCTTC.

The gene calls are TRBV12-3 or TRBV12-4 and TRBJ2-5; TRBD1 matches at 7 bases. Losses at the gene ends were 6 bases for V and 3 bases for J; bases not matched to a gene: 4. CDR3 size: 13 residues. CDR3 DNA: TGTGCCAGCAGGGACAGGACCAAAGAGACCCAGTACTTC. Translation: CASRDRTKETQYF.

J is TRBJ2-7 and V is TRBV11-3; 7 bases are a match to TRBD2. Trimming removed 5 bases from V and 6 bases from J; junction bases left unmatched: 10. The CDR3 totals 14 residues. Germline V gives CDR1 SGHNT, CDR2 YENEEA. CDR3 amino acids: CASSPEGGISEQYF. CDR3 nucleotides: TGTGCCAGCAGCCCAGAGGGAGGGATAAGCGAGCAGTACTTC.

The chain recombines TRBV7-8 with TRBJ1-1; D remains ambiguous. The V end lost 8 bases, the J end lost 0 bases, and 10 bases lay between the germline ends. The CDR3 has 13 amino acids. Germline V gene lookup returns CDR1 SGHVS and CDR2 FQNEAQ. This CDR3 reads CASGRGMNTEAFF. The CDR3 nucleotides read TGTGCCAGCGGGCGGGGAATGAACACTGAAGCTTTCTTT.

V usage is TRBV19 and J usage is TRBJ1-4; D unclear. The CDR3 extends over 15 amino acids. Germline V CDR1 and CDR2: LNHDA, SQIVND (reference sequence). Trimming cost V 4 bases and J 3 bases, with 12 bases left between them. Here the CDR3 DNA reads TGTGCCAGTAGTACCCAGGCCAATGCTAATGAAAAACTGTTTTTT. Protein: CASSTQANANEKLFF.

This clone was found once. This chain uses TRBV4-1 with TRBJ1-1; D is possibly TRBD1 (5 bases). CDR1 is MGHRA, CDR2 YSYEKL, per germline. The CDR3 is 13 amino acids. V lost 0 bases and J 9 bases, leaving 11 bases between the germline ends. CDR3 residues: CASSQDRGLKAFF. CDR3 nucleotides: TGCGCCAGCAGCCAAGATCGGGGACTTAAAGCTTTCTTT.

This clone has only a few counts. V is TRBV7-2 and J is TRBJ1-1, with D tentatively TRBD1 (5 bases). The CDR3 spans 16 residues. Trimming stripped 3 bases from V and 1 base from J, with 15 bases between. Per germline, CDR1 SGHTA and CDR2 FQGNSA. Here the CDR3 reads CASSFPRGGRNTEAFF. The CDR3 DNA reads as TGTGCCAGCAGCTTTCCCCGGGGGGGAAGGAACACTGAAGCTTTCTTT.

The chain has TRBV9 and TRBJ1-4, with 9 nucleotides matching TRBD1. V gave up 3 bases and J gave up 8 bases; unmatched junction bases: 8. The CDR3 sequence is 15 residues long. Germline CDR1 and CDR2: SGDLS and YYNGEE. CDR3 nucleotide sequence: TGTGCCAGCAGCGCCCGGACAGGGGAGACGGAAAAACTGTTTTTT. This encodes CASSARTGETEKLFF. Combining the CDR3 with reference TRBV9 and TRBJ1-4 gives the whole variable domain DSGVTQTPKHLITATGQRVTLRCSPRSGDLSVYWYQQSLDQGLQFLIQYYNGEERAKGNILERFSAQQFPDLHSELNLSSLELGDSALYFCASSARTGETEKLFFGSGTQLSVL.

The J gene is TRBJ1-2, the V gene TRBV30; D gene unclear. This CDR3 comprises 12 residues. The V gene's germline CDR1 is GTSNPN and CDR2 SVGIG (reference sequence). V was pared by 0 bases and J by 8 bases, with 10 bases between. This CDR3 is CAWSVTPGGYTF. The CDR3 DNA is TGTGCCTGGAGTGTAACCCCGGGGGGCTACACCTTC.

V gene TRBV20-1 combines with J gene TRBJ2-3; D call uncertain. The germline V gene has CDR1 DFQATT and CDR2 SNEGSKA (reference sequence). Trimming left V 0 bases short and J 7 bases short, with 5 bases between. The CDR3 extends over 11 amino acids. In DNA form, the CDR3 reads TGCAGTGCTAGAGAACAGAATACGCAGTATTTT. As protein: CSAREQNTQYF.

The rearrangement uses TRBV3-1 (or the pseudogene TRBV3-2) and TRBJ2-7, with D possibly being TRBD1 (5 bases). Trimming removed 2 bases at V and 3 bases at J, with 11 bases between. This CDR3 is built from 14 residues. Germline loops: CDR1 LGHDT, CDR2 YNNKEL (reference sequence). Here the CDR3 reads CASSQYPDSYEQYF. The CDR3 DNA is TGTGCCAGCAGCCAATACCCCGACAGCTACGAGCAGTACTTC.

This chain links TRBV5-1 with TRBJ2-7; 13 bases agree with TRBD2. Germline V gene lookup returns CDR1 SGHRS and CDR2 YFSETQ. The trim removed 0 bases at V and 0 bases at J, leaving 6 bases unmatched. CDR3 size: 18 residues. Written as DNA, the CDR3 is TGCGCCAGCAGCTTGGCCCAGACTAGCGGGGGGACCTCCTACGAGCAGTACTTC. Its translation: CASSLAQTSGGTSYEQYF. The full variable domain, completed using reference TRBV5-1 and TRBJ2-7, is KAGVTQTPRYLIKTRGQQVTLSCSPISGHRSVSWYQQTPGQGLQFLFEYFSETQRNKGNFPGRFSGRQFSNSRSEMNVSTLELGDSALYLCASSLAQTSGGTSYEQYFGPGTRLTVT.

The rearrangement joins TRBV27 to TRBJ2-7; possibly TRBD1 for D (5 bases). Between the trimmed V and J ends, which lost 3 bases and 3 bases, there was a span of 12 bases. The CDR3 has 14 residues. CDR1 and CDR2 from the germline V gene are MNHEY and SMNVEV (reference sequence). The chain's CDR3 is CASSFRGSDYEQYF. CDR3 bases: TGTGCCAGCAGTTTTAGGGGATCGGACTACGAGCAGTACTTC.

Here the CDR3 reads CASKDRNSYEQYF. The CDR3 nucleotides are TGTGCCAGCAAGGACAGGAATTCCTACGAGCAGTACTTC. The chain recombines TRBV5-6 with TRBJ2-7; TRBD1 aligns across 7 bases. Germline assignment: CDR1 SGHDT and CDR2 YYEEEE. The junction had 4 bases not matched to a gene; V was cut back by 6 bases and J by 1 base. The CDR3 spans 13 residues.

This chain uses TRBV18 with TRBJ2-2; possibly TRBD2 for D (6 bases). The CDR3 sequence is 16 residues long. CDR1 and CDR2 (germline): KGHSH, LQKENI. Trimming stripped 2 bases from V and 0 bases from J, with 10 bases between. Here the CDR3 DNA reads TGTGCCAGCTCACCATATTGGGGGGCGAACACCGGGGAGCTGTTTTTT. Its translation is CASSPYWGANTGELFF.

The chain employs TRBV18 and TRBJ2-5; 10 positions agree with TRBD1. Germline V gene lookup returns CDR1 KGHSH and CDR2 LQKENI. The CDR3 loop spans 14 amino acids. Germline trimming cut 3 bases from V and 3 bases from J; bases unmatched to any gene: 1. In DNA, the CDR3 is TGTGCCAGCTCACCCGGGACAGGGGAAGAGACCCAGTACTTC. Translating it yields CASSPGTGEETQYF.

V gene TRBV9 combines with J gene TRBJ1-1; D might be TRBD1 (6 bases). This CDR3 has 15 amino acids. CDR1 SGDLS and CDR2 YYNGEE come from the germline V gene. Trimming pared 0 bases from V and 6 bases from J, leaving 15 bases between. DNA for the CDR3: TGTGCCAGCAGCGTAGTGGCCGGGGCAGGGGCTGAAGCTTTCTTT. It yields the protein CASSVVAGAGAEAFF.

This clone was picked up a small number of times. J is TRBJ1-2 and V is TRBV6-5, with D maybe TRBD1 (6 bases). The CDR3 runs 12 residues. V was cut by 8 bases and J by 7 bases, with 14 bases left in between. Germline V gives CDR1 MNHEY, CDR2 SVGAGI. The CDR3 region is CASRLQGFGYTF. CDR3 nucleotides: TGTGCCAGCCGCCTTCAGGGGTTTGGCTACACCTTC.

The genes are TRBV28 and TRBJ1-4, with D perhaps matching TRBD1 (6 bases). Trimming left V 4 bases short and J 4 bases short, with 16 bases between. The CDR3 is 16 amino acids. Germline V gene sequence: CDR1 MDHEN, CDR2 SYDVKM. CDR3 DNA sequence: TGTGCCAGCAGTTCGCCCAGACAGGCCTATAATGAAAAACTGTTTTTT. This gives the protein CASSSPRQAYNEKLFF. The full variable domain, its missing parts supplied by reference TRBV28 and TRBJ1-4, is DVKVTQSSRYLVKRTGEKVFLECVQDMDHENMFWYRQDPGLGLRLIYFSYDVKMKEKGDIPEGYSVSREKKERFSLILESASTNQTSMYLCASSSPRQAYNEKLFFGSGTQLSVL.

The CDR3 DNA reads as TGCAGCGTTGAAGAGGGAGTGAGCACTGAAGCTTTCTTT. It is translated as CSVEEGVSTEAFF. The chain has TRBV29-1 and TRBJ1-1; D gene ambiguous. Deletions cut 0 bases from V and 4 bases from J, with 9 bases between. Germline CDR1 is SQVTM and CDR2 is ANQGSEA. The CDR3 runs to 13 residues.

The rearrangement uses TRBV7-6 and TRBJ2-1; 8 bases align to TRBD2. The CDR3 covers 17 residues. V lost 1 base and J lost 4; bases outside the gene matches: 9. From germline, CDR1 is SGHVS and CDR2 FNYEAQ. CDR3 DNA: TGTGCCAGCAGCTTAGACTCCACACTAGCGGCTTACAATGAGCAGTTCTTC. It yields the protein CASSLDSTLAAYNEQFF.

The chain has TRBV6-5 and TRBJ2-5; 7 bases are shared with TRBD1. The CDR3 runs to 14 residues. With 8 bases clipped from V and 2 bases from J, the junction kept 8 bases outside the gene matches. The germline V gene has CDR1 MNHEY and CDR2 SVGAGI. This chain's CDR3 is CASRSSDRQETQYF. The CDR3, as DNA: TGTGCCAGCCGATCGTCGGACAGGCAAGAGACCCAGTACTTC.

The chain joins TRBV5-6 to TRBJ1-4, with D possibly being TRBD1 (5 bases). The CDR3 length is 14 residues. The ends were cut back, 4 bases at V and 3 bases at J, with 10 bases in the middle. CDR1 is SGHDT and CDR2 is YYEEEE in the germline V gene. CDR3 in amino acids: CASSTTAPNEKLFF. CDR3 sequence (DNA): TGTGCCAGCAGCACGACAGCTCCTAATGAAAAACTGTTTTTT.